These 27 T cell receptor beta chains came from one sample sequenced in a study of T cell repertoires in cytomegalovirus infection. The antigens these receptors bind are not known. TCRdb called the reads again in MiXCR, with one record for every CDR3 protein. The sample carries approximately 770,000 distinct CDR3 sequences, under 35% recorded once. The source material was cultured CD8+ T cells from PBMCs, sampled from culture after CMV antigen stimulation. Receptors were obtained from a human donor in good health (CMV status not recorded). Some clones in this sample may be carry-over from other donors' samples.

The chain uses TRBV10-3 and TRBJ2-3; TRBD2 agrees at 13 bases. The V gene's germline CDR1 is ENHRY and CDR2 SYGVKD. V lost 5 bases, J lost 2 bases, and 19 bases stayed unmatched. The CDR3 consists of 21 residues. In DNA form, the CDR3 reads TGTGCCATCAGTATAACCTATCCCACTAGCGGGGGGGATGATTTCACAGATACGCAGTATTTT. This codes for CAISITYPTSGGDDFTDTQYF.

The V call is TRBV19, the J call TRBJ2-3, with a possible D match to TRBD2 (5 bases). The V end lost 2 bases, the J end lost 3 bases, and 9 bases lay between the germline ends. The length of the CDR3 is 14 residues. Germline CDR1 LNHDA, CDR2 SQIVND (reference sequence). The CDR3 reads CASSIIGDTDTQYF. CDR3 in DNA: TGTGCCAGTAGTATAATCGGGGATACAGATACGCAGTATTTT.

V and J are TRBV4-1 and TRBJ1-2, with no clear D. The germline CDR1 and CDR2 sequences are MGHRA and YSYEKL. There are 12 residues in the CDR3. The V gene lost 2 bases and the J gene lost 2 bases, with 3 bases spanning the gap. CDR3 nucleotides: TGCGCCAGCAGCCAATACAACTATGGCTACACCTTC. It is translated as CASSQYNYGYTF.

The rearrangement uses TRBV4-1 and TRBJ2-5, with 8 bases matching TRBD2. CDR1 is MGHRA and CDR2 is YSYEKL in the germline V gene. Germline trimming cut 0 bases from V and 5 bases from J; bases unmatched to any gene: 14. The CDR3 has 18 residues. CDR3 in amino acids: CASSQEVWPRGALETQYF. CDR3 coding DNA: TGCGCCAGCAGCCAAGAAGTGTGGCCGCGGGGGGCTTTGGAGACCCAGTACTTC.

The chain recombines TRBV12-3 or TRBV12-4 with TRBJ1-4, with a possible D match to TRBD1 (5 bases). V was cut by 4 bases and J by 8 bases, with 14 bases left in between. There are 14 residues in the CDR3. The CDR3 coding sequence is TGTGCCAGCAGTTCGGGACCGGGGGACGAAAAACTGTTTTTT. This encodes CASSSGPGDEKLFF.

This clonotype was recorded a few times. The chain links TRBV20-1 to TRBJ2-3, with 14 bases fitting TRBD2. The CDR3 sequence is 15 residues long. V gave up 6 bases and J gave up 7 bases; unmatched junction bases: 9. Germline V CDR1 and CDR2: DFQATT, SNEGSKA (reference sequence). Here the CDR3 DNA reads TGCAGTGCATCGGGGACTAGCGGGAGCCTCAATACGCAGTATTTT. The encoded protein is CSASGTSGSLNTQYF.

V gene TRBV6-6 combines with J gene TRBJ2-1; possible D gene TRBD2, 5 bases. This CDR3 comprises 19 residues. Germline CDR1 reads MNHNY; CDR2 reads SVGAGI (reference sequence). The V and J ends lost 6 bases and 10 bases respectively, with 34 bases between them. Here the CDR3 reads CASSHNPRYRPQGGNEQFF. The CDR3 DNA is TGTGCCAGCAGCCACAACCCCCGATACCGGCCCCAAGGAGGAAACGAGCAGTTCTTC.

This sequence joins TRBV12-3 or TRBV12-4 and TRBJ2-2, with TRBD1 matching 10 bases. This CDR3 has 16 amino acids. V trimming: 6 bases; J trimming: 7 bases; junction bases outside the gene matches: 11. The CDR3 loop is CASSSTSGQGSGELFF. CDR3 bases: TGTGCCAGCAGCTCCACATCGGGACAGGGGAGCGGGGAGCTGTTTTTT.

A few counts support this clonotype. The V and J genes are TRBV6-5 and TRBJ1-1, with 9 positions matching TRBD1. Germline V gene data show CDR1 as MNHEY and CDR2 as SVGAGI. V lost 10 bases and J lost 4; bases outside the gene matches: 10. There are 14 residues in the CDR3. Here the CDR3 DNA reads TGTGCCACCGCGGGACAGGGATTGGGCACTGAAGCTTTCTTT. This codes for CATAGQGLGTEAFF.

This chain uses TRBV27 with TRBJ2-3; the D is unclear. Trimming cost V 4 bases and J 7 bases, with 12 bases left between them. Per the germline V gene, CDR1 is MNHEY and CDR2 is SMNVEV (reference sequence). This CDR3 is 13 amino acids long. DNA for the CDR3: TGTGCCAGCAGTTCAGATCCTCGGCATACGCAGTATTTT. The encoded protein is CASSSDPRHTQYF.

This clonotype was seen more than once but under ten times. Lacking the conserved final phenylalanine or tryptophan, this CDR3 likely reflects a read error. Because the CDR3's place on the DNA is in doubt, the DNA is left out and the CDR3 is given as listed by TCRdb. The genes are TRBV6-6 and TRBJ1-2. Both ends counted, the CDR3 spans 13 residues. Germline V lookup: CDR1 MNHNY, CDR2 SVGAGI (reference sequence). CDR3 loop: CASSYSPASILEL.

This clonotype was counted many times. The J gene is TRBJ2-7, the V gene TRBV7-8; maybe TRBD1 (5 bases). The length of the CDR3 is 13 residues. The germline CDR1 and CDR2 sequences are SGHVS and FQNEAQ. V was trimmed by 3 bases and J by 3 bases, leaving 9 bases between them. The CDR3 region is CASSFFDSYEQYF. The CDR3 region has the DNA TGTGCCAGCAGCTTTTTCGACAGCTACGAGCAGTACTTC.

The chain carries TRBV4-2 and TRBJ1-5; D is unclear. Germline V gene data show CDR1 as LGHNA and CDR2 as YNFKEQ. V dropped 1 base and J dropped 7 bases, with 14 bases sitting between them. This CDR3 spans 15 amino acids. The CDR3 protein is CASSQGKGVGQPQHF. The CDR3 DNA reads TGTGCCAGCAGCCAAGGCAAGGGCGTGGGACAGCCCCAGCATTTT.

There are a few counts of this clonotype. The V gene is TRBV6-1, the J gene TRBJ2-3; D could derive from TRBD1 or TRBD2 (5 bases each). The CDR3 covers 15 residues. The ends were cut back, 1 base at V and 3 bases at J, with 11 bases in the middle. From germline, CDR1 is MNHNS and CDR2 SASEGT. CDR3 region: CASSEVPWGTDTQYF. As DNA, the CDR3 is TGTGCCAGCAGTGAAGTACCCTGGGGGACAGATACGCAGTATTTT.

This chain links TRBV7-8 with TRBJ2-3; D remains unclear. This CDR3 is built from 14 residues. Trimming took off 1 base at V and 6 bases at J, with 11 bases between the two ends. CDR1 and CDR2 (germline): SGHVS, FQNEAQ. CDR3 in amino acids: CASSLGYTTDTQYF. The CDR3 nucleotides read TGTGCCAGCAGCTTAGGGTACACTACTGATACGCAGTATTTT.

The gene calls are TRBV7-6 and TRBJ1-4, with D tentatively TRBD1 (6 bases). The CDR3 is made up of 18 amino acids. Per germline, CDR1 SGHVS and CDR2 FNYEAQ. V was trimmed by 1 base and J by 6 bases, leaving 21 bases between them. The CDR3 protein is CASSLVVGARISYEKLFF. The CDR3 coding sequence is TGTGCCAGCAGCTTAGTGGTGGGGGCGCGCATCTCCTATGAAAAACTGTTTTTT.

CDR3 bases: TGTGCCAGCAGCTTAGACGGGACAGCCCACGAGCAGTACTTC. As protein: CASSLDGTAHEQYF. This chain connects TRBV7-9 to TRBJ2-7; TRBD1 aligns across 7 bases. The CDR3 consists of 14 residues. Germline V gene lookup returns CDR1 SEHNR and CDR2 FQNEAQ (reference sequence). The junction had 5 bases not matched to a gene; V was cut back by 1 base and J by 5 bases.

This chain connects TRBV11-1 to TRBJ1-1; perhaps TRBD1 as D (5 bases). V was shortened by 6 bases and J by 0 bases, with 11 bases between the two germline ends. Germline loops: CDR1 SGHAT, CDR2 FQDESV (reference sequence). This CDR3 has 14 amino acids. The CDR3 sequence is CASRQGSMNTEAFF. CDR3 DNA: TGTGCCAGCAGGCAGGGCTCCATGAACACTGAAGCTTTCTTT.

This clonotype was recorded a few times. This rearrangement joins TRBV20-1 to TRBJ1-5, with D uncertain. CDR3 length: 13 amino acids. V dropped 0 bases and J dropped 4 bases, with 7 bases sitting between them. Germline V gene lookup returns CDR1 DFQATT and CDR2 SNEGSKA (reference sequence). Here the CDR3 reads CSARDLKNQPQHF. In DNA form, the CDR3 reads TGCAGTGCTAGAGATCTAAAGAATCAGCCCCAGCATTTT.

The chain combines TRBV13 with TRBJ2-1; perhaps TRBD2 as D (5 bases). V gave up 7 bases and J gave up 9 bases, with 13 bases separating them. The CDR3 runs to 12 residues. CDR1 and CDR2 from the germline V gene are PRHDT and FYEKMQ (reference sequence). The CDR3 sequence is CASNLEGGEQFF. DNA of the CDR3: TGTGCCAGCAACCTCGAGGGTGGTGAGCAGTTCTTC.

This chain uses TRBV7-8 with TRBJ2-7; tentatively, D is TRBD1 or TRBD2 (5 bases each). The germline V gene has CDR1 SGHVS and CDR2 FQNEAQ. Between the trimmed V and J ends, which lost 5 bases and 2 bases, there was a span of 13 bases. The CDR3 contains 14 residues. In DNA, the CDR3 is TGTGCCAGCAGCCCCCCGGGGACCCCCTACGAGCAGTACTTC. It translates to CASSPPGTPYEQYF. The full variable domain, in which reference TRBV7-8 and TRBJ2-7 provide the parts outside the CDR3, is GAGVSQSPRYKVAKRGQDVALRCDPISGHVSLFWYQQALGQGPEFLTYFQNEAQLDKSGLPSDRFFAERPEGSVSTLKIQRTQQEDSAVYLCASSPPGTPYEQYFGPGTRLTVT.

The CDR3 reads CASSLRGALYGYTF. In nucleotides, the CDR3 is TGTGCCAGCAGTTTACGGGGGGCCCTCTATGGCTACACCTTC. The gene calls are TRBV27 and TRBJ1-2, with D possibly being TRBD1 (6 bases). This CDR3 spans 14 amino acids. Deletions cut 2 bases from V and 4 bases from J, with 11 bases between. Germline CDR1 MNHEY, CDR2 SMNVEV (reference sequence).

Only a few counts were recorded for this clonotype. This chain uses TRBV19 with TRBJ1-5; D call uncertain. Germline V gene data show CDR1 as LNHDA and CDR2 as SQIVND (reference sequence). Between the trimmed V and J ends, which lost 0 bases and 7 bases, there was a span of 10 bases. The CDR3 consists of 14 residues. CDR3 protein: CASSIDQAGQPQHF. CDR3 coding DNA: TGTGCCAGTAGTATAGATCAGGCAGGCCAGCCCCAGCATTTT.

The chain joins TRBV7-9 to TRBJ1-4; tentatively, D is TRBD1 (6 bases). Trimming cost V 3 bases and J 2 bases, with 19 bases left between them. Germline loops: CDR1 SEHNR, CDR2 FQNEAQ (reference sequence). CDR3 length equals 18 residues. CDR3 sequence: CASSFGVQGTGTNEKLFF. For the CDR3, the DNA is TGTGCCAGCAGCTTTGGTGTTCAGGGGACGGGGACTAATGAAAAACTGTTTTTT.

The chain joins TRBV7-8 to TRBJ1-2; 9 bases line up with TRBD1. Per the germline V gene, CDR1 is SGHVS and CDR2 is FQNEAQ. The J segment lost 5 bases and the V segment lost 7 bases, leaving 17 bases of the junction unmatched. The CDR3 loop spans 17 amino acids. CDR3 DNA sequence: TGTGCCAGCACTCCGACCCCCGGGACAGGGCTGTTGTATGGCTACACCTTC. It is translated as CASTPTPGTGLLYGYTF. Full variable domain (missing parts from reference TRBV7-8 and TRBJ1-2): GAGVSQSPRYKVAKRGQDVALRCDPISGHVSLFWYQQALGQGPEFLTYFQNEAQLDKSGLPSDRFFAERPEGSVSTLKIQRTQQEDSAVYLCASTPTPGTGLLYGYTFGSGTRLTVV.

This chain connects TRBV6-5 to TRBJ2-3, with TRBD1 identical over 7 bases. There are 14 residues in the CDR3. The trim removed 5 bases at V and 1 base at J, leaving 3 bases unmatched. Germline values: CDR1 MNHEY, CDR2 SVGAGI. The CDR3 nucleotides read TGTGCCAGCAGTGCCGGGACAGGCACAGATACGCAGTATTTT. Amino acids: CASSAGTGTDTQYF.

This clonotype was seen a few times. The CDR3 protein is CASRSPVGNSPLHF. Here the CDR3 DNA reads TGTGCCAGCAGGAGTCCGGTGGGCAATTCACCCCTCCACTTT. This sequence joins TRBV7-9 and TRBJ1-6; D is undetermined. With 6 bases removed from V and 7 bases from J, the gap between germline ends came to 13 bases. The CDR3 length is 14 residues. Germline values: CDR1 SEHNR, CDR2 FQNEAQ (reference sequence).